This TCR beta chain was sequenced in a study of blood T cell repertoires in COVID-19. Study summary: Acute and convalescent COVID-19 specimens originated in the United States, Italy and Spain.

Authors' processing steps: Amplification of reference gene primers provided the estimated nucleated cell counts. Libraries were prepared by immunoSEQ multiplex PCR; TCRdb keeps only in-frame clonotypes and omits some of them. V and J calls and clone size are copied from that table; D and trimming were computed from the DNA. Of under 300,000 clones in the sample, around 84% were seen once. V trimming: 2 bases; J trimming: 6 bases; junction bases outside the gene matches: 7. This CDR3 spans 15 amino acids. CDR1 is LNHNV, CDR2 YYDKDF, per germline (reference sequence). The TCR was taken from a young woman with acute or convalescent COVID-19. The sequencing input was peripheral blood. The rearrangement uses TRBV15 and TRBJ1-2; 9 bases line up with TRBD1. The CDR3 loop is CATSRLGTGRDGYTF. The CDR3, as DNA: TGTGCCACCAGCAGACTTGGGACAGGGAGGGATGGCTACACCTTC.